Following are 24 T cell receptor beta chains from one sample sequenced in a study of T cell repertoires in cytomegalovirus infection. TCRdb re-called the reads through MiXCR, storing one row per CDR3 protein. The table lists approximately 100,000 distinct CDR3 sequences, about 30% of them singletons. Their cognate antigens are unknown. The sequencing here drew on CD8+ T cells from cultured PBMCs, taken from culture after CMV antigen stimulation. These receptors were collected from a human donor in good health (CMV status not recorded). Some clones in this sample may be carry-over from other donors' samples.

Ten or more counts support this clonotype. This chain uses TRBV7-8 with TRBJ2-4; D not resolved. CDR1 is SGHVS and CDR2 is FQNEAQ in the germline V gene. The length of the CDR3 is 11 residues. The germline V and J ends were trimmed by 5 bases and 7 bases, with 6 bases remaining between them. CDR3 sequence (DNA): TGTGCCAGCAGCGGCACTAACATTCAGTACTTC. Amino acid sequence: CASSGTNIQYF. The entire variable domain, with the rest obtained from reference TRBV7-8 and TRBJ2-4, is as follows: GAGVSQSPRYKVAKRGQDVALRCDPISGHVSLFWYQQALGQGPEFLTYFQNEAQLDKSGLPSDRFFAERPEGSVSTLKIQRTQQEDSAVYLCASSGTNIQYFGAGTRLSVL.

CDR3 nucleotide sequence: TGTGCCAGCAGGGGGGCTTGGGGGGACGCCCCACAGAACACTGAAGCTTTCTTT. Translation: CASRGAWGDAPQNTEAFF. The chain recombines TRBV12-3 or TRBV12-4 with TRBJ1-1, with a tentative D call TRBD1 (6 bases). The CDR3 extends over 18 amino acids. Trimming took 6 bases from V and 1 from J, leaving 24 bases between them.

This clonotype was detected once. V and J are TRBV27 and TRBJ2-7; D is possibly TRBD2 (5 bases). This CDR3 is built from 14 residues. Germline V gene lookup returns CDR1 MNHEY and CDR2 SMNVEV (reference sequence). V lost 3 bases and J 0 bases, leaving 9 bases between the germline ends. CDR3 in DNA: TGTGCCAGCAGTTTCTCGGGGAGCTCCTACGAGCAGTACTTC. This codes for CASSFSGSSYEQYF.

This chain uses TRBV5-1 with TRBJ2-7, with TRBD1 identical over 9 bases. CDR3 length: 16 amino acids. Germline CDR1 SGHRS, CDR2 YFSETQ. Trimming at V came to 0 bases and at J to 5 bases, leaving 9 bases not matched to a gene. The DNA of the CDR3 is TGCGCCAGCAGCTTGGGCCGCGGACAGGGGTCCCACGAGCAGTACTTC. Translation: CASSLGRGQGSHEQYF.

The chain carries TRBV4-1 and TRBJ1-2; 8 positions agree with TRBD1. The V gene's germline CDR1 is MGHRA and CDR2 YSYEKL. The J segment lost 3 bases and the V segment lost 0 bases, leaving 6 bases of the junction unmatched. The CDR3 loop spans 16 amino acids. The CDR3 bases are TGCGCCAGCAGCCAAGAAGATTTGGACAGGGACTATGGCTACACCTTC. This encodes CASSQEDLDRDYGYTF.

The rearrangement joins TRBV27 to TRBJ2-3, with 15 bases aligning to TRBD2. Germline values: CDR1 MNHEY, CDR2 SMNVEV (reference sequence). This CDR3 contains 17 residues. V was pared by 2 bases and J by 3 bases, with 3 bases of the junction left unmatched. CDR3 amino acids: CASSLGTSGGRTDTQYF. The CDR3 region has the DNA TGTGCCAGCAGTTTAGGGACTAGCGGGGGGCGAACAGATACGCAGTATTTT.

This clonotype was seen ten or more times. The V gene is TRBV7-2, the J gene TRBJ1-1, with D perhaps matching TRBD1 (5 bases). This CDR3 has 14 amino acids. Germline loops: CDR1 SGHTA, CDR2 FQGNSA. Trimming took off 3 bases at V and 4 bases at J, with 12 bases between the two ends. CDR3 region: CASSFWTTGTEAFF. CDR3 nucleotide sequence: TGTGCCAGCAGCTTCTGGACAACCGGCACTGAAGCTTTCTTT.

This clonotype was found many times. The rearrangement uses TRBV7-2 and TRBJ2-7; TRBD2 matches 8 bases. The CDR3 has 14 amino acids. Losses at the gene ends were 8 bases for V and 2 bases for J; bases not matched to a gene: 8. Germline V lookup: CDR1 SGHTA, CDR2 FQGNSA. The CDR3 loop is CASGWGGGPYEQYF. The CDR3 DNA is TGTGCCAGCGGATGGGGCGGGGGGCCCTACGAGCAGTACTTC.

The chain carries TRBV7-9 and TRBJ1-1, with D perhaps TRBD1 (5 bases). The CDR3 has 13 residues. V was pared by 5 bases and J by 4 bases, with 11 bases between. CDR1 and CDR2 from the germline V gene are SEHNR and FQNEAQ (reference sequence). The DNA of the CDR3 is TGTGCCAGCAGCCGGGTAGGGGTCACTGAAGCTTTCTTT. This gives the protein CASSRVGVTEAFF.

J is TRBJ1-2 and V is TRBV12-3 or TRBV12-4, with TRBD1 as a possible D gene (5 bases). CDR3 length: 15 amino acids. V lost 10 bases and J 3 bases, leaving 21 bases between the germline ends. This CDR3 reads CAITLPGQGDYGYTF. The CDR3 DNA sequence: TGTGCCATTACCCTACCCGGGCAGGGCGACTATGGCTACACCTTC.

In its sample, this clonotype was seen many times. V gene TRBV6-5 combines with J gene TRBJ1-1; D is ambiguous. The CDR3 consists of 14 residues. The germline V gene encodes CDR1 MNHEY and CDR2 SVGAGI. V was cut by 0 bases and J by 4 bases, with 9 bases left in between. The CDR3 DNA follows: TGTGCCAGCAGTTACTCGGGGTTTGGCACTGAAGCTTTCTTT. Translating gives CASSYSGFGTEAFF.

This chain joins TRBV19 and TRBJ1-2; D is ambiguous. This CDR3 is built from 12 residues. V gave up 3 bases and J gave up 8 bases, with 10 bases separating them. Germline V lookup: CDR1 LNHDA, CDR2 SQIVND (reference sequence). The DNA for the CDR3 is TGTGCCAGTAGTATGTTAGGGCAAGGCTACACCTTC. Residues: CASSMLGQGYTF.

In this sample, this clonotype turned up a few times. V is TRBV6-5 and J is TRBJ1-5; tentatively, D is TRBD1 (5 bases). The V end lost 0 bases, the J end lost 7 bases, and 13 bases lay between the germline ends. Germline CDR1 MNHEY, CDR2 SVGAGI. The CDR3 runs to 15 residues. The DNA for the CDR3 is TGTGCCAGCAGTTACTCAGAAGGGGACGACCAGCCCCAGCATTTT. Translation: CASSYSEGDDQPQHF.

This clonotype was found a few times. The chain joins TRBV7-8 to TRBJ2-2; D might be TRBD1 (5 bases). Germline loops: CDR1 SGHVS, CDR2 FQNEAQ. V lost 2 bases to trimming and J lost 0 bases, with 10 bases between them. There are 16 residues in the CDR3. This CDR3 reads CASSLLGVANTGELFF. The CDR3 DNA reads TGTGCCAGCAGCTTATTAGGGGTAGCGAACACCGGGGAGCTGTTTTTT.

V usage is TRBV19 and J usage is TRBJ1-5; 7 nucleotides agree with TRBD1. V lost 7 bases, J lost 0 bases, and 9 bases stayed unmatched. The germline gives CDR1 LNHDA, CDR2 SQIVND (reference sequence). The CDR3 loop spans 16 amino acids. This CDR3 is CASIPGTVYSNQPQHF. The CDR3 coding sequence is TGTGCCAGTATCCCTGGGACAGTCTATAGCAATCAGCCCCAGCATTTT.

The gene calls are TRBV7-6 and TRBJ2-2; D unclear. Trimming pared 5 bases from V and 9 bases from J, leaving 13 bases between. The CDR3 has 13 amino acids. CDR1 and CDR2 from the germline V gene are SGHVS and FNYEAQ. The CDR3 DNA sequence: TGTGCCAGCAGCCCCTCCGGTAATCGGGAGCTGTTTTTT. It translates to CASSPSGNRELFF.

This clonotype was picked up many times. CDR3 in DNA: TGTGCCAGCAGTTTCCAACAGGTGAACACTGAAGCTTTCTTT. Residues: CASSFQQVNTEAFF. The chain is built from TRBV12-3 or TRBV12-4 and TRBJ1-1; a weak D match, TRBD1 (5 bases). The germline V and J ends were trimmed by 3 bases and 0 bases, with 8 bases remaining between them. This CDR3 has 14 amino acids.

The chain recombines TRBV27 with TRBJ2-3; the D gene is possibly TRBD2 (5 bases). The CDR3 loop spans 17 amino acids. Trimming stripped 5 bases from V and 2 bases from J, with 20 bases between. The germline CDR1 and CDR2 sequences are MNHEY and SMNVEV (reference sequence). Written as DNA, the CDR3 is TGTGCCAGCAGTGGGTCCTCGGGATCGGCATACACAGATACGCAGTATTTT. Translating it yields CASSGSSGSAYTDTQYF.

The rearrangement joins TRBV27 to TRBJ2-4; D could derive from TRBD1 or TRBD2 (5 bases each). Trimming removed 6 bases from V and 7 bases from J, with 16 bases in between. The CDR3 covers 14 residues. The germline CDR1 and CDR2 sequences are MNHEY and SMNVEV (reference sequence). The CDR3 is CASRGGGLSNIQYF. The CDR3 bases are TGTGCCAGCAGAGGTGGGGGATTATCGAACATTCAGTACTTC.

In its sample, this clonotype was seen a few times. V and J are TRBV24-1 and TRBJ1-1, with TRBD1 as a possible D gene (6 bases). Trimming took 0 bases from V and 11 from J, leaving 12 bases between them. This CDR3 is 13 amino acids long. CDR1 is KGHDR, CDR2 SFDVKD, per germline. The CDR3 nucleotides are TGTGCCACCAGTGATTTGCATACAGGGAGGGCTTTCTTT. The encoded protein is CATSDLHTGRAFF.

This clonotype was counted only a few times. The rearrangement uses TRBV15 and TRBJ2-1, with 9 bases fitting TRBD1. Germline-derived CDR1 and CDR2 are LNHNV and YYDKDF (reference sequence). CDR3 length equals 14 residues. Germline trimming cut 1 base from V and 7 bases from J; bases unmatched to any gene: 2. For the CDR3, the DNA is TGTGCCACCAGCAGAGGCGGGACAGGGAATGAGCAGTTCTTC. Its protein product is CATSRGGTGNEQFF. Based on the CDR3 plus reference TRBV15 and TRBJ2-1, the full variable domain is DAMVIQNPRYQVTQFGKPVTLSCSQTLNHNVMYWYQQKSSQAPKLLFHYYDKDFNNEADTPDNFQSRRPNTSFCFLDIRSPGLGDTAMYLCATSRGGTGNEQFFGPGTRLTVL.

The chain's CDR3 is CASSTYTQEQYF. CDR3 bases: TGTGCCAGCAGCACCTACACCCAAGAGCAGTACTTC. J is TRBJ2-7 and V is TRBV7-3; D not certain. Between the trimmed V and J ends, which lost 5 bases and 7 bases, there was a span of 12 bases. The CDR3 is 12 residues long. Germline CDR1 reads SGHTA; CDR2 reads FQGTGA.

This chain links TRBV12-3 or TRBV12-4 with TRBJ2-2; D possibly uses TRBD1 or TRBD2 (6 bases each). The CDR3 extends over 15 amino acids. V was trimmed by 6 bases and J by 7 bases, leaving 18 bases between them. The CDR3 region has the DNA TGTGCCAGCAGCCCGTATCCGGAGGGGGTCGGGGAGCTGTTTTTT. Its protein product is CASSPYPEGVGELFF.

This rearrangement joins TRBV2 to TRBJ2-3; 12 bases fit TRBD2. Germline CDR1 SNHLY, CDR2 FYNNEI. After removal of 10 bases from V and 3 bases from J, the junction contained 5 bases not matched to a gene. The CDR3 contains 14 residues. The CDR3 DNA follows: TGTGCCACCCCCCTAGCGGGGGGGACAGATACGCAGTATTTT. This gives the protein CATPLAGGTDTQYF.